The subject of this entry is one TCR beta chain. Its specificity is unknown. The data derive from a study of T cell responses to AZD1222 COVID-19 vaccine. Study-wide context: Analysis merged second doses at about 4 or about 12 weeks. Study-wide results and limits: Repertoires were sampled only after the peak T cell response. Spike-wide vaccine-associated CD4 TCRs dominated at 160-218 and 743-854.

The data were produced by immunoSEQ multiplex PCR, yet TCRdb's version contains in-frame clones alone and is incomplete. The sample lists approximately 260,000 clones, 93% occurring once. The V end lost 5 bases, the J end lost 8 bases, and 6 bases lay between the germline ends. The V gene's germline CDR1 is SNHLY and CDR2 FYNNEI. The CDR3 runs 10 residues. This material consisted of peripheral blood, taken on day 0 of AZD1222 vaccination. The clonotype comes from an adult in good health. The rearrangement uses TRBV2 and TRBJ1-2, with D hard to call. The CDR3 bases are TGTGCCAGCAGTCTAGGGGGCTACACCTTC. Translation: CASSLGGYTF.